This T cell receptor (beta chain) was identified during a study of T cell repertoires in cytomegalovirus infection. At the level of the study: Shared public TCR beta signatures pointed to both CMV infection and a matching HLA type.

CDR1 is DFQATT and CDR2 is SNEGSKA in the germline V gene (reference sequence). CDR3 length equals 13 residues. Trimming shortened V by 3 bases and J by 2 bases, and 10 bases separated the two germline ends. Remarks on this clonotype: Antigen specificity is unknown.

TCRdb ran MiXCR on the reads and lists one entry per CDR3 protein. The sample lists 650,000 to 900,000 distinct CDR3 sequences, almost 30% occurring once. The specimen comprised cultured CD8+ T cells from PBMCs, sampled from culture after CMV antigen stimulation. The chain has TRBV20-1 and TRBJ1-2; D gene ambiguous. The clonotype originates from a human donor in good health (CMV status not recorded). Some clones in this sample may be carry-over from other donors' samples. Written as DNA, the CDR3 is TGCAGTGCTAGCGCCGTCGAAAACTATGGCTACACCTTC. This translates into CSASAVENYGYTF.